These 19 T cell receptor beta chains were sequenced from one sample in a study of T cells in Graves' hyperthyroidism and ophthalmopathy. Template material for amplifying TCR beta CDR3 regions consisted of RNA transcripts. A first-round RT-PCR of the TCR CDR3 used the HTBI primer set. TCRdb re-called the multiplex PCR reads through MiXCR, storing one row per CDR3 protein. The top ten hold 15% to 17% of the sample, which has 350,000 or so distinct CDR3 sequences, around 18% seen once. What was sequenced was blood. The receptors come from a woman between 35 and 50 years old with Graves' ophthalmopathy.

This clonotype was recorded a few times. A read error may be the cause here, since a much bigger clone is one base away. The chain is built from TRBV5-1 and TRBJ2-7; 8 bases match TRBD1. The germline V gene encodes CDR1 SGHRS and CDR2 YFSETQ. The V segment lost 3 bases and the J segment 5 bases; nucleotides outside the gene matches: 7. This CDR3 is built from 14 residues. CDR3 bases: TGCGCCAGCAGCTCGGGACAGGAGCCCAACGAGCAGTACTTC. Translating gives CASSSGQEPNEQYF.

This clonotype was observed many times. The CDR3 DNA reads as TGCAGTGCTCAGGGAATATCTGAAGCTTTCTTT. Encoded protein: CSAQGISEAFF. This chain connects TRBV20-1 to TRBJ1-1; tentative D call: TRBD1 (5 bases). V was clipped by 5 bases and J by 6 bases, with 10 bases between them. In germline, CDR1 is DFQATT, CDR2 SNEGSKA (reference sequence). The CDR3 covers 11 residues.

In this sample, this clonotype turned up many times. One junction end does not reproduce the germline sequence, and a read error may be involved. The CDR3 spells CASSNSGVAGELFF. Here the CDR3 DNA reads TGTGCCAGCAGTAACTCCGGGGTGGCCGGGGAGCTGTTTTTT. V usage is TRBV6-2 or TRBV6-3 and J usage is TRBJ2-2; D perhaps matches TRBD2 (5 bases). The CDR3 extends over 14 amino acids. The germline CDR1 and CDR2 sequences are MNHEY and SVGEGT.

This clonotype was observed at least ten times. V gene TRBV28 combines with J gene TRBJ2-7; D is possibly TRBD1 or TRBD2 (7 bases each). This CDR3 comprises 15 residues. Looked up from germline, CDR1 is MDHEN and CDR2 is SYDVKM. V lost 7 bases and J 4 bases, leaving 20 bases between the germline ends. The CDR3 DNA is TGTGCCAGCACTCTTAACAGGGGAGGGAAGTACGAGCAGTACTTC. Protein product: CASTLNRGGKYEQYF.

In its sample, this clonotype was seen a few times. This sequence joins TRBV28 and TRBJ1-1; D is uncertain. The CDR3 loop spans 12 amino acids. From germline, CDR1 is MDHEN and CDR2 SYDVKM. The V end lost 6 bases, the J end lost 5 bases, and 10 bases lay between the germline ends. The CDR3 DNA follows: TGTGCCAGCAGAATCGGGAGTACTGAAGCTTTCTTT. As protein: CASRIGSTEAFF.

This clonotype has just a few counts. This chain joins TRBV9 and TRBJ2-3, with 10 positions matching TRBD2. J was trimmed by 7 bases and V by 3 bases; bases with no gene match: 5. CDR3 length equals 14 residues. Germline CDR1 reads SGDLS; CDR2 reads YYNGEE. CDR3 coding DNA: TGTGCCAGCAGCGGAGCGGGAGGGCATTATACGCAGTATTTT. This encodes CASSGAGGHYTQYF.

The V call is TRBV30, the J call TRBJ2-5, with 12 bases aligning to TRBD2. J gave up 11 bases and V 2 bases, and 6 bases lay outside the gene matches. The CDR3 extends over 13 amino acids. Germline CDR1 reads GTSNPN; CDR2 reads SVGIG (reference sequence). CDR3 coding DNA: TGTGCCTGGAGTCCTGGACTAGCGGGACCACAGTACTTC. Translated: CAWSPGLAGPQYF. Filled out from reference TRBV30 and TRBJ2-5, the complete variable domain reads SQTIHQWPATLVQPVGSPLSLECTVEGTSNPNLYWYRQAAGRGLQLLFYSVGIGQISSEVPQNLSASRPQDRQFILSSKKLLLSDSGFYLCAWSPGLAGPQYFGPGTRLLVL.

Ten or more counts support this clonotype. The chain carries TRBV19 and TRBJ2-2; 12 nucleotides match TRBD2. With 6 bases clipped from V and 7 bases from J, the junction kept 9 bases outside the gene matches. The CDR3 covers 16 residues. From germline, CDR1 is LNHDA and CDR2 SQIVND (reference sequence). CDR3 sequence reads: CASRSSSGRAFGELFF. The CDR3 nucleotides read TGTGCCAGTAGGTCGTCTAGCGGGAGGGCCTTCGGGGAGCTGTTTTTT.

Many counts were recorded for this clonotype. CDR3 protein: CASSHSVTYEQYF. The CDR3 nucleotides are TGCGCCAGCAGCCATAGCGTTACCTACGAGCAGTACTTC. V is TRBV4-3 and J is TRBJ2-7; D might be TRBD2 (5 bases). The V end was cut by 3 bases, the J end by 2 bases, with 8 bases between. Germline V lookup: CDR1 LGHNA, CDR2 YSLEER. The CDR3 spans 13 residues.

The table lists this clonotype with many counts. In nucleotides, the CDR3 is TGTGCCAGCAGCCCCCTGAGGAGTGAAGCCTACGAGCAGTACTTC. Its protein is CASSPLRSEAYEQYF. The chain combines TRBV7-2 with TRBJ2-7; D call uncertain. CDR3 length: 15 residues. V was trimmed by 5 bases and J by 2 bases, leaving 16 bases between them. Germline CDR1 and CDR2: SGHTA and FQGNSA.

The V call is TRBV15, the J call TRBJ2-3; TRBD2 is a possible D gene (5 bases). This CDR3 region has 15 residues. In germline, CDR1 is LNHNV, CDR2 YYDKDF (reference sequence). V was shortened by 9 bases and J by 0 bases, with 16 bases between the two germline ends. CDR3: CATTRGRTSTDTQYF. The CDR3, as DNA: TGTGCCACTACACGCGGGCGGACGAGCACAGATACGCAGTATTTT.

This clonotype showed up just a few times. The chain employs TRBV19 and TRBJ2-2; D remains ambiguous. V lost 4 bases, J lost 1 base, and 7 bases lay in between. Germline-derived CDR1 and CDR2 are LNHDA and SQIVND (reference sequence). This CDR3 comprises 14 residues. The CDR3 loop reads CASSKLQNTGELFF. CDR3 coding DNA: TGTGCCAGTAGTAAATTGCAGAACACCGGGGAGCTGTTTTTT. Supplemented by reference TRBV19 and TRBJ2-2, the full variable domain reads DGGITQSPKYLFRKEGQNVTLSCEQNLNHDAMYWYRQDPGQGLRLIYYSQIVNDFQKGDIAEGYSVSREKKESFPLTVTSAQKNPTAFYLCASSKLQNTGELFFGEGSRLTVL.

This clonotype came up many times. The V call is TRBV7-6, the J call TRBJ1-1; 7 nucleotides agree with TRBD1. Germline loops: CDR1 SGHVS, CDR2 FNYEAQ. Trimming cost V 5 bases and J 6 bases; bases outside gene matches: 6. The CDR3 has 13 amino acids. For the CDR3, the DNA is TGTGCCAGCAGCAGAGACAGGGATGCTGAAGCTTTCTTT. This sequence encodes CASSRDRDAEAFF.

This clonotype has ten or more counts. V usage is TRBV28 and J usage is TRBJ2-5, with 7 positions matching TRBD1. The junction had 11 bases not matched to a gene; V was cut back by 6 bases and J by 1 base. This CDR3 region has 16 residues. Germline CDR1 MDHEN, CDR2 SYDVKM. The CDR3 DNA sequence: TGTGCCAGCAGATCCCCACGGGACAGTCCCCAAGAGACCCAGTACTTC. The encoded protein is CASRSPRDSPQETQYF.

This clonotype was detected many times. This chain connects TRBV7-6 to TRBJ2-6; a weak D match, TRBD1 (5 bases). The CDR3 is made up of 15 amino acids. Trimming took 6 bases from V and 4 from J, leaving 13 bases between them. The germline V gene has CDR1 SGHVS and CDR2 FNYEAQ. CDR3 sequence: CASSKDTEGANVLTF. The CDR3 nucleotides are TGTGCCAGCAGTAAGGACACCGAAGGGGCCAACGTCCTGACTTTC.

This clonotype was counted at least ten times. The V and J genes are TRBV20-1 and TRBJ1-5, with 7 bases aligning to TRBD1. Losses at the gene ends were 6 bases for V and 3 bases for J; bases not matched to a gene: 5. This CDR3 spans 13 amino acids. Germline V gene sequence: CDR1 DFQATT, CDR2 SNEGSKA (reference sequence). The CDR3 DNA follows: TGCAGTGCAAGTACAGGGGTCAATCAGCCCCAGCATTTT. Translated: CSASTGVNQPQHF.

This clonotype has a count of ten or more. The conserved phenylalanine or tryptophan normally closing the CDR3 is absent here, so this likely arose from a read error. V is TRBV10-3 and J is TRBJ1-1; no clear D gene. Per germline, CDR1 ENHRY and CDR2 SYGVKD. Between the trimmed V and J ends, which lost 5 bases and 3 bases, there was a span of 10 bases. The length of the CDR3 is 13 residues. CDR3 in DNA: TGTGCCATCAGTAAAAAGGCGGACACTGAAGCTTTCCTT. This encodes CAISKKADTEAFL.

This clonotype was seen at least ten times. The J gene is TRBJ2-3, the V gene TRBV7-2, with 10 bases fitting TRBD2. The CDR3 has 14 amino acids. V lost 3 bases, J lost 7 bases, and 4 bases stayed unmatched. Germline V gene lookup returns CDR1 SGHTA and CDR2 FQGNSA. The chain's CDR3 is CASSFSGRAHTQYF. Here the CDR3 DNA reads TGTGCCAGCAGCTTCAGCGGGAGGGCCCATACGCAGTATTTT.

This clonotype was seen many times. J is TRBJ1-3 and V is TRBV12-3 or TRBV12-4; D unresolved. CDR3 length: 16 residues. Trimming stripped 1 base from V and 0 bases from J, with 10 bases between. The CDR3: CASSLVRRASGNTIYF. CDR3 sequence (DNA): TGTGCCAGCAGTTTAGTCCGTAGAGCCTCTGGAAACACCATATATTTT.